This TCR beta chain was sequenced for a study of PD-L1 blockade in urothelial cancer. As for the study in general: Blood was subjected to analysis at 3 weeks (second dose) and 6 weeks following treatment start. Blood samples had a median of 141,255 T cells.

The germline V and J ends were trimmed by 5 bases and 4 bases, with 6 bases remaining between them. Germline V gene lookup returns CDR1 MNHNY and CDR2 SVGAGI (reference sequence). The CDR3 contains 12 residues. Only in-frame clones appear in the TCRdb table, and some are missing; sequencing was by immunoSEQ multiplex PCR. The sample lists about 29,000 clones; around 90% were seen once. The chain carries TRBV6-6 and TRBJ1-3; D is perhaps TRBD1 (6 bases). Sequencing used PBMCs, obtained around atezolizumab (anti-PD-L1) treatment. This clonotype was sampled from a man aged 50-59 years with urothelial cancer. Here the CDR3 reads CASSQGGNTIYF. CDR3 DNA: TGTGCCAGCAGTCAGGGGGGAAACACCATATATTTT.